What follows are 3 T cell receptor beta chains derived from one specimen sequenced in a study of T cells expressing NK-cell markers. Using the 5' RACE reads, TCRdb records one entry per CDR3 protein without DNA. Recorded for this sample: around 550,000 distinct CDR3 sequences. The sample consisted of blood T cells: a sorted CD56 or NKG2C T cell subset, CD4+ or CD8+ T cells, or bulk PBMC T cells (not recorded which). Every receptor here comes from a man between 18 and 35 years old in good health.

The CDR3 sequence is CASSDLTHTQETQYF. The chain links TRBV28 to TRBJ2-5. The CDR3 covers 15 residues. The V gene's germline CDR1 is MDHEN and CDR2 SYDVKM. The entire variable domain, with the rest obtained from reference TRBV28 and TRBJ2-5, is as follows: DVKVTQSSRYLVKRTGEKVFLECVQDMDHENMFWYRQDPGLGLRLIYFSYDVKMKEKGDIPEGYSVSREKKERFSLILESASTNQTSMYLCASSDLTHTQETQYFGPGTRLLVL.

V usage is TRBV9 and J usage is TRBJ2-4; TCRdb's D call of TRBD2 is untestable without DNA. CDR3 length equals 15 residues. CDR1 and CDR2 from the germline V gene are SGDLS and YYNGEE. The CDR3 loop reads CASSVGGSPENIQYF.

The CDR3 region is CAISDGGIRGDNEQFF. The chain uses TRBV10-3 and TRBJ2-1; TCRdb outputs TRBD1, but without DNA this stays unchecked. The CDR3 has 16 residues. Germline V gene lookup returns CDR1 ENHRY and CDR2 SYGVKD.